Below, one T cell receptor beta chain is given with its context. No antigen is known for it. Being one base from a much bigger clone, this may be a read error. The CDR3 extends over 11 amino acids. RNA was extracted from bulk tissue without any cell sorting. This sample stems from a study of tumor and adjacent non-tumor tissue in lung cancer. At the level of the study: On average, productive TCRbeta reads reached about 4.2 million per sample.

Three rounds of nested PCR, following a modified ARM-PCR protocol, produced the TCRbeta library. TCRdb called the multiplex PCR reads again in MiXCR, with one record for every CDR3 protein. The sample shows 100,000 to 150,000 distinct CDR3 sequences, around three fifths of them seen only once. Findings and caveats of the study: Normal lung showed higher cumulative top 100 clone frequency than tumor. Higher tumor TCR diversity was associated with shorter survival. TCR diversity was significantly greater in tumor than normal lung tissue.

The sequence derives from a man aged 25 to 40 with non-small cell lung cancer. The rearrangement uses TRBV12-3 or TRBV12-4 and TRBJ2-7, with D possibly being TRBD1 or TRBD2 (5 bases each). Sample: lung tumor tissue. This CDR3 reads CASSSRGEQNF. In DNA, the CDR3 is TGTGCCAGCAGTTCCAGAGGGGAGCAGAACTTC.